This T cell receptor (beta chain) is drawn from a study of STAT5B mutations in CD4+ large granular lymphocyte leukemia. Per the germline V gene, CDR1 is SNHLY and CDR2 is FYNNEI. The CDR3 extends over 14 amino acids. V shed 0 bases and J shed 4 bases, with 10 bases lying between them. Original data processing: A productive frequency of 2.59 x 10-5 was the lowest detectable. The table came from immunoSEQ multiplex PCR; TCRdb's copy has only in-frame clones and leaves some out. Clone size and the V and J calls come from that table; the DNA yielded D and trimming. Of tens of thousands of clones in the sample, about 86% were seen once. Healthy controls were blood donor buffy coats.

The receptor's source is a human donor in good health. Source material: CD4+ T cells from blood buffy coats. The chain couples TRBV2 to TRBJ2-7; D may be TRBD1 (5 bases). As DNA, the CDR3 is TGTGCCAGCAGTGAAGCTTCTGCAGGGTACGAGCAGTACTTC. Residues: CASSEASAGYEQYF.